This T cell receptor beta chain was sequenced during a study of glioma-infiltrating T cells. On the study more broadly: About 1.1 million peripheral T cells were targeted at roughly 4.5- to 11-fold coverage.

V was pared by 0 bases and J by 8 bases, with 13 bases between. Germline CDR1 MNHEY, CDR2 SVGEGT. The CDR3 contains 14 residues. The iRepertoire nested amplicon-rescue multiplex PCR amplified TCR alpha and beta CDR3s from RNA. One-step reverse transcription and amplification started from approximately 100-400 ng of tissue mRNA or PBMC total RNA. TCRdb called the multiplex PCR reads again in MiXCR, with one record for every CDR3 protein. The profile covers roughly 350,000 distinct CDR3 sequences, with more than 35% appearing a single time and around 12% taken by the ten largest. Ten or more counts support this clonotype.

This receptor was identified in a human donor with low-grade glioma or glioblastoma, undergoing nonglioma brain surgery, or in good health (not recorded which). Material for sequencing was glioma tissue, nonneoplastic brain tissue, or PBMCs (not recorded which). The V and J genes are TRBV6-2 or TRBV6-3 and TRBJ1-1; D perhaps matches TRBD1 (6 bases). CDR3 nucleotide sequence: TGTGCCAGCAGTTACTCAGGGGGGGGCTTCGAAGCTTTCTTT. Its translation is CASSYSGGGFEAFF.